This TCR beta chain was profiled in a study of tumor-infiltrating lymphocytes in primary liver carcinoma. Germline lookup yields CDR1 SGHAT and CDR2 FQNNGV. CDR3 length equals 13 residues. DNA and RNA were both co-extracted from roughly 18-30 mg of bulk tissue that had not been sorted. A constant-region primer served to make TCR beta cDNA from about 0.45 ug total RNA. Libraries for TCR beta were built through three nested multiplex PCR rounds, which together made up a slightly modified ARM-PCR procedure. In the first two PCR rounds, TRBV1-TRBV30 forward primers were paired with a C-beta reverse primer, and each round lasted roughly 10 cycles. TCRdb ran MiXCR on the multiplex PCR reads and lists one entry per CDR3 protein. The sample includes 95,000 to 150,000 distinct CDR3 sequences, 50% to 70% seen only once; the top ten take roughly 8.8%. A remark on this clonotype: The junction departs from the called germline gene at one end, perhaps through a read error.

V usage is TRBV11-2 and J usage is TRBJ2-5; 10 nucleotides line up with TRBD1. This TCR derives from a woman aged 55 to 70 with primary liver carcinoma and hepatitis B virus infection. Sequencing used liver tumor tissue from sampling region 1. Subset meaning: tumor region T1, superior pole. CDR3 coding DNA: TGTGCCACCAGCCGGGACAGGGGAGAGACTCAGTACTTC. Protein: CATSRDRGETQYF.